This T cell receptor (beta chain) was obtained from a study of cytomegalovirus exposure and HLA in healthy donors. Study conclusions and caveats: A later analysis associated 16,000 or so TCR beta sequences with HLA alleles at a 0.05 false discovery rate.

PCR employed 60 Vbeta and 13 Jbeta primers. Per the original methods: It was a later analysis that counted 83 million or so unique TCR beta chains, of which some 9.9 million were shared. Clones were sequenced by immunoSEQ multiplex PCR, and TCRdb holds only the in-frame ones, with some missing. V and J calls and clone size are given by that table; D and trimming were obtained from the DNA. This table holds roughly 180,000 clones, over 75% found once. Of note for this clone: As yet, its antigen is unknown.

Samples came from healthy bone marrow donors. Germline V lookup: CDR1 SGHAT, CDR2 FQNNGV. This CDR3 spans 17 amino acids. With V trimmed by 5 bases and J by 5 bases, 9 bases remained unmatched. The origin of this receptor is a man aged 45-60 years in good health and CMV-seropositive. Sequenced sample: PBMCs. The chain combines TRBV11-2 with TRBJ1-4, with 12 bases matching TRBD1. CDR3 DNA sequence: TGTGCCAGCAGCACGTCCCGGGACAGGGGGCGAAATGAAAAACTGTTTTTT. Its translation is CASSTSRDRGRNEKLFF.